The clone carrying this T cell receptor beta chain was counted many times. Its antigen is as yet unknown. This entry comes from a study of T cells in Graves' hyperthyroidism and ophthalmopathy. From roughly 9.2 ml of fresh peripheral blood, PBMCs were isolated. Study-wide points: Most thyroid clonotypes expanded above 0.001 were also detected in blood.

What was amplified from RNA transcripts were TCR beta CDR3 regions. Researchers ran a first-round RT-PCR on the TCR CDR3 using the HTBI primer set. From the multiplex PCR reads, TCRdb called clonotypes with MiXCR, one entry per CDR3 protein. This table has around 450,000 distinct CDR3 sequences, 15% to 19% appearing once. What was sequenced was blood. This clonotype was sampled from a woman between 18 and 30 years old with Graves' hyperthyroidism.

Written as DNA, the CDR3 is TGTGCCAGCAGCTTAGCCGGGGGCGGAACCGGGGAGCTGTTTTTT. It is translated as CASSLAGGGTGELFF. The gene calls are TRBV11-2 and TRBJ2-2; D possibly matches TRBD1 or TRBD2 (6 bases each). This CDR3 contains 15 residues. V was cut by 1 base and J by 5 bases, with 11 bases left in between. CDR1 is SGHAT and CDR2 is FQNNGV in the germline V gene.